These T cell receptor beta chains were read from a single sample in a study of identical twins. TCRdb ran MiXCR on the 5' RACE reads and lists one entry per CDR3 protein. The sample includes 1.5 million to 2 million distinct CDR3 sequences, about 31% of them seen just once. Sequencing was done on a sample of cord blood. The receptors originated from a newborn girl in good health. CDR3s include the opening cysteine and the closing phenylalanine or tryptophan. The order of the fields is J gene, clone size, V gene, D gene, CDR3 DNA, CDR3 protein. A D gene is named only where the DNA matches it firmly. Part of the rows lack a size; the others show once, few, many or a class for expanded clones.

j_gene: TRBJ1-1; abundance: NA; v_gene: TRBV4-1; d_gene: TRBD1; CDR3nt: TGCGCCAGCAGCCAAGAACCCACAGGGGTGACTGAAGCTTTCTTT; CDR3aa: CASSQEPTGVTEAFF
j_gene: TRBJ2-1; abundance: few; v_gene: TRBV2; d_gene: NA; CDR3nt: TGTGCCAGCAGTGAAGCCTTCTTGGTGTACAATGAGCAGTTCTTC; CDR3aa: CASSEAFLVYNEQFF
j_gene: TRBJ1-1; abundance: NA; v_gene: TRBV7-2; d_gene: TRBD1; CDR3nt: TGTGCCAGCAGCTCAGCGTGGACAGGGGAAGCTTTCTTT; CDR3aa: CASSSAWTGEAFF
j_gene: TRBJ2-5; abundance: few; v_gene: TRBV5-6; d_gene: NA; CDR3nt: TGTGCCAGCAGCTGGTTTGAGGCCGAAGAGACCCAGTACTTC; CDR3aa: CASSWFEAEETQYF
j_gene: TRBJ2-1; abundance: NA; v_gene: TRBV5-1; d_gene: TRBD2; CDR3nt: TGCGCCAGCAGCTTGGAACCTAGCGGTACCTACAATGAGCAGTTCTTC; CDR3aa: CASSLEPSGTYNEQFF
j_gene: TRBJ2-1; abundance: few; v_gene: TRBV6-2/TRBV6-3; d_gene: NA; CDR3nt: TGTGCCAGCAGTTACCCCTCCTCCCATATAGGGGCCTACAATGAGCAGTTCTTC; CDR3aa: CASSYPSSHIGAYNEQFF
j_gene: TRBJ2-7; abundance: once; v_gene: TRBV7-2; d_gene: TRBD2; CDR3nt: TGTGCCAGCAGCTTATCTAGCGGGCTGCCCTACGAGCAGTACTTC; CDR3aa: CASSLSSGLPYEQYF
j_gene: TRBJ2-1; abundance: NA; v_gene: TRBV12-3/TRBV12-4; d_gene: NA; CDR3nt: TGTGCCAGCAGTCTACCCCACTCGGGGAATGAGCAGTTCTTC; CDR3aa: CASSLPHSGNEQFF
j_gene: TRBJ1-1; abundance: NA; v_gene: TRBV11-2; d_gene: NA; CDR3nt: TGTGCCAGCAGGACTACGACAGCGAACACTGAAGCTTTCTTT; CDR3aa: CASRTTTANTEAFF
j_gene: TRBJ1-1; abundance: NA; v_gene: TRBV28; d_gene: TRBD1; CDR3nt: TGTGCCAGCAGGACAGGGGCCTGGCGCGGGGGCACTGAAGCTTTCTTT; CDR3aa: CASRTGAWRGGTEAFF
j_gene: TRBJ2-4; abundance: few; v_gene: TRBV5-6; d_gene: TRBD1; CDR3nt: TGTGCCAGCAGCTTGGGGAGACAGGGGCTAGCCAAAAACATTCAGTACTTC; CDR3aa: CASSLGRQGLAKNIQYF
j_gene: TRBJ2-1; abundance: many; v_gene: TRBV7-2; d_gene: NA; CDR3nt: TGTGCCAGCAGCTTAGCCCCCGGGAGCTCCTACAATGAGCAGTTCTTC; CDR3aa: CASSLAPGSSYNEQFF
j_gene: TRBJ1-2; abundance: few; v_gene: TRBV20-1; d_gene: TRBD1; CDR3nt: TGCAGTGCTAGAGGGGACAGGACTGGAGCTAACTATGGCTACACCTTC; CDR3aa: CSARGDRTGANYGYTF
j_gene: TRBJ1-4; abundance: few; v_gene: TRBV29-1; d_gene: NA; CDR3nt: TGCAGCGGGGGGGGTGCAGGGCAGCTGTTTTTT; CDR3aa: CSGGGAGQLFF
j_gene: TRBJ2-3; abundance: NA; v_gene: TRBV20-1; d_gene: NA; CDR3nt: TGCAGTGCTAGAGTCATAGGGGCCTCACGTACAGATACGCAGTATTTT; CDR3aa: CSARVIGASRTDTQYF
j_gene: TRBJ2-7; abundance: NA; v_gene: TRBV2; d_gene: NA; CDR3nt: TGTGCCAGCAGTGAACTCTTCTACGAGCAGTACTTC; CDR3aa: CASSELFYEQYF
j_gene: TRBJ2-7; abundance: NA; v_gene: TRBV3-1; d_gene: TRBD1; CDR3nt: TGTGCCAGCAGCTATGGACAGGACAGCTCCTACAATGAGCAGTACTTC; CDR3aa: CASSYGQDSSYNEQYF
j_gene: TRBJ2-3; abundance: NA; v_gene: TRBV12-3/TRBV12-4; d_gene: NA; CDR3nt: TGTGCCAGCAGCCCACGGATGACAGATACGCAGTATTTT; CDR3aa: CASSPRMTDTQYF
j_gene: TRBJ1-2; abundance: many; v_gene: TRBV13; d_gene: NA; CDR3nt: TGTGCCAGCAGCTTAGTAGGGGCAGAAATCTATGGCTACACCTTC; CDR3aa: CASSLVGAEIYGYTF
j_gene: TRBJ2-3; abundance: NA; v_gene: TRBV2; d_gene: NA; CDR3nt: TGTGCCAGCAAACGTAGGAGCACAGATACGCAGTATTTT; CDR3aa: CASKRRSTDTQYF
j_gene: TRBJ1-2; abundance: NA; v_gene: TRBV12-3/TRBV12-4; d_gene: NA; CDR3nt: TGTGCCAGCAGTTTAAGACCGGGAGGGATTTCTAACTATGGCTACACCTTC; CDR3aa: CASSLRPGGISNYGYTF
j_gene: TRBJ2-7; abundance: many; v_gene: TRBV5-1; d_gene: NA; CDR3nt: TGCGCCAGCAGCTTGGCTTTGGGGATCTACGAGCAGTACTTC; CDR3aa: CASSLALGIYEQYF
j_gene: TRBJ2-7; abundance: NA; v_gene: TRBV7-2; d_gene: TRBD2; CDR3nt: TGTGCCAGCAGCTTATACGGCGGGGGGCCGGGACTCGAGCAGTACTTC; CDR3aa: CASSLYGGGPGLEQYF
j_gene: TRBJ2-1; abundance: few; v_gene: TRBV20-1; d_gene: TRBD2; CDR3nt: TGTAGTGCCCAACTAGCGGGGGGAGCCTACAATGAGCAGTTCTTC; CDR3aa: CSAQLAGGAYNEQFF
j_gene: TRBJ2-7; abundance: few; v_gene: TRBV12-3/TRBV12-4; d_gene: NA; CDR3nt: TGTGCCAGCACCGCGGGCGGCACCTACGAGCAGTACTTC; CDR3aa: CASTAGGTYEQYF
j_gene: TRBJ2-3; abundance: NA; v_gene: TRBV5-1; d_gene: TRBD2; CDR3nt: TGCGCCAGCAGCTTTTCTCGGACTAGCGGCACAGATACGCAGTATTTT; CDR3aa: CASSFSRTSGTDTQYF
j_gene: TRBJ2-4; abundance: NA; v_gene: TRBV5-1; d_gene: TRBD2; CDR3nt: TGCGCCAGCAGAAGGCTAGCGGGGGGGCGTGACAAAAACATTCAGTACTTC; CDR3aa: CASRRLAGGRDKNIQYF
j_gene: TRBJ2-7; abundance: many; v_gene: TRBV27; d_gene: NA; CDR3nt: TGTGCCAGCAGCTTCCTCAGGGGCGAGCAGTACTTC; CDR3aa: CASSFLRGEQYF
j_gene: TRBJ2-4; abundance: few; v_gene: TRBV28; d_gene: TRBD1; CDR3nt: TGTGCCAGCAGTTTAGGGGGACAGGAAAACATTCAGTACTTC; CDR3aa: CASSLGGQENIQYF
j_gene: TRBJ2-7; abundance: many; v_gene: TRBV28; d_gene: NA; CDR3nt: TGTGCCAGCAGTTTAGGGATCGAGGGATGGGAGAGAATTTACGAGCAGTACTTC; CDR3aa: CASSLGIEGWERIYEQYF
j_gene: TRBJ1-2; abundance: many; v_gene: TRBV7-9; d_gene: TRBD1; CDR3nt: TGTGCCAGCAGCTTGATGGGACAGGGCTATGGCTACACCTTC; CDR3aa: CASSLMGQGYGYTF
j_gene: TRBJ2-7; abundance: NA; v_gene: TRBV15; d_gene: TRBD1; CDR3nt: TGTGCCACCAGCAAGAGCGGGACAGGGGGCTACGAGCAGTACTTC; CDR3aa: CATSKSGTGGYEQYF
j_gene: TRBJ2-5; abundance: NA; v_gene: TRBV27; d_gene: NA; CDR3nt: TGTGCCAGCAGTCCCTACAGGGCCGACAAAGAGACCCAGTACTTC; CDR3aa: CASSPYRADKETQYF
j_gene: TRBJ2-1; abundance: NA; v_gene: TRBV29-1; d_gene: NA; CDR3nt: TGCAGCGTAGGTGCCTTCTCCTACAATGAGCAGTTCTTC; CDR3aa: CSVGAFSYNEQFF
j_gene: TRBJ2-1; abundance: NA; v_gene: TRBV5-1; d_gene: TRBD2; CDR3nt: TGCGCCAGCAGCTTCCCCACTAGCGGCAATGAGCAGTTCTTC; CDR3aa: CASSFPTSGNEQFF
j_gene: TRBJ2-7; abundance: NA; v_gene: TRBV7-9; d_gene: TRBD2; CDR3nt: TGTGCCAGCAGCTTACTAGCGGGAGTAACTTGGCAGTACTTC; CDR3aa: CASSLLAGVTWQYF
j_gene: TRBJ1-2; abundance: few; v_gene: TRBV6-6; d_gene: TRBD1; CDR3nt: TGTGCCAGCAGTCCGGACAGGGCCTATCGTGGCTACACCTTC; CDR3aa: CASSPDRAYRGYTF
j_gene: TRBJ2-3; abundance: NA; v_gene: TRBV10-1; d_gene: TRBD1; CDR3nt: TGCGCCAGCAGTTGGGACAGTCCTAATACGCAGTATTTT; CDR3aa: CASSWDSPNTQYF
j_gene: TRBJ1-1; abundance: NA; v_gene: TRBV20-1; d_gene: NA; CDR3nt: TGCAGTGCTAGCGGGAGGGGGGGAATGAACACTGAAGCTTTCTTT; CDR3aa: CSASGRGGMNTEAFF
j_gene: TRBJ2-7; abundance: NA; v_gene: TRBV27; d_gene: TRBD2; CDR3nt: TGTGCCAGCAGTTCATGGGGTTCTAGCGGGATAGGGGAGCAGTACTTC; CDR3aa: CASSSWGSSGIGEQYF
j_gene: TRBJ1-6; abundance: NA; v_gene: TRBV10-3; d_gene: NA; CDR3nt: TGTGCCATCAGTGGGACAGTTCTTAATTCACCCCTCCACTTT; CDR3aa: CAISGTVLNSPLHF
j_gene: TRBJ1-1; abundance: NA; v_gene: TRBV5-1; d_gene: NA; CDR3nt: TGCGCCGGCAGCTTGGCCCCAGGGGCAATTATGAACACTGAAGCTTTCTTT; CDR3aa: CAGSLAPGAIMNTEAFF
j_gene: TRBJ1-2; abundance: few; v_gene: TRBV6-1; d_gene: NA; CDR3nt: TGTGCCAGCACCAGGCCCTATGGCTACACCTTC; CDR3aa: CASTRPYGYTF
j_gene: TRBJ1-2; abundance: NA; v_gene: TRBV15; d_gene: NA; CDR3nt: TGTGCCACCAGCAGAGACCGCCTTACAGGCGAAGCTAACTATGGCTACACCTTC; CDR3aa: CATSRDRLTGEANYGYTF
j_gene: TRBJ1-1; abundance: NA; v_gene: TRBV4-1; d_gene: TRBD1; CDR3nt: TGCGCCAGCAGCACCCGAGAGGGGGCCGGGAACACTGAAGCTTTCTTT; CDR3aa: CASSTREGAGNTEAFF
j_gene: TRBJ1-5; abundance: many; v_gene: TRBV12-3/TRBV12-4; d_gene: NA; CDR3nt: TGTGCCAGCAGTTTTCAGGGAGGTCAGCCCCAGCATTTT; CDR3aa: CASSFQGGQPQHF
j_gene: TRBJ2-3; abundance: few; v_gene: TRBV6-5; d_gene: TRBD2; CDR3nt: TGTGCCAGCAGCCGCCAGCCGGGAGGAGATACGCAGTATTTT; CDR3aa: CASSRQPGGDTQYF
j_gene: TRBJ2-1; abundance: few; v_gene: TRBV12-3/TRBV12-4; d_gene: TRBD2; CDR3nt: TGTGCCAGCAGTTTACCTGGCCGTTCCGGACTAGCTTCAGATGAGCAGTTCTTC; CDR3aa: CASSLPGRSGLASDEQFF
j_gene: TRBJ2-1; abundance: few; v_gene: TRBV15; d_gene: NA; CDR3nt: TGTGCCACCAGCAACTTCCGAACGTCCTATAATGAGCAGTTCTTC; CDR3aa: CATSNFRTSYNEQFF
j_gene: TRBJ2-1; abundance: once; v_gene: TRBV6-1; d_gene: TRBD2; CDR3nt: TGTGCCAGCAGTGGAGTACTAGCGGGATACAATGAGCAGTTCTTC; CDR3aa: CASSGVLAGYNEQFF
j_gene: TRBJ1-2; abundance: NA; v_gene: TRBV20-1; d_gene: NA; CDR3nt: TGCAGTGCTGGCAAGGGCGCGGGCAACTATGGCTACACCTTC; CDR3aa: CSAGKGAGNYGYTF
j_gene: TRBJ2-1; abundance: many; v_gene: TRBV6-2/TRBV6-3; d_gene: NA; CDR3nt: TGTGCCAGCAGTTACGGTCGGGGGAGCTCCTACAATGAGCAGTTCTTC; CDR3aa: CASSYGRGSSYNEQFF
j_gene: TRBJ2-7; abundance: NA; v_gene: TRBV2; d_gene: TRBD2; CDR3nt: TGTGCCAGCAGTGAAGCAGGACTAGCGGGGCACTACGAGCAGTACTTC; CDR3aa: CASSEAGLAGHYEQYF
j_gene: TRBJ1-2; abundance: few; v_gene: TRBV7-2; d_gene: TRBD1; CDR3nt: TGTGCCAGCAGCTTAGGTCTCAGGGGGCGCTACTATGGCTACACCTTC; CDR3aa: CASSLGLRGRYYGYTF
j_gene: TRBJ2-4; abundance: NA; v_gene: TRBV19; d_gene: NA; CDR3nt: TGTGCCAGTAGTCGGACCCACGGAAACATTCAGTACTTC; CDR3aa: CASSRTHGNIQYF
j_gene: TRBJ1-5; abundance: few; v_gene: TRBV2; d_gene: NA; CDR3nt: TGTGCCAGCAGTTCGATTCCTCAAGGCCATCAGCCCCAGCATTTT; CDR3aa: CASSSIPQGHQPQHF
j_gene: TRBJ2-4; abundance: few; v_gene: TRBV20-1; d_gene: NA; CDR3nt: TGCAGTGTGGGAGCGATGCACATTCAGTACTTC; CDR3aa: CSVGAMHIQYF
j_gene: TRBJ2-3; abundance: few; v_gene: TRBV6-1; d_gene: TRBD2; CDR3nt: TGTGCCAGCAGTGACCACCCCAGGGACTACACAGATACGCAGTATTTT; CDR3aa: CASSDHPRDYTDTQYF
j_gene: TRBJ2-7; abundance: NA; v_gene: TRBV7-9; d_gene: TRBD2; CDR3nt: TGTGCCAGCAGCTTAGCGCGGACTAGCGGGAGCAATGAGCAGTACTTC; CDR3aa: CASSLARTSGSNEQYF